The 2 T cell receptor beta chains given below trace back to one sample, sequenced in a study of T cell repertoires in cytomegalovirus infection. What these receptors recognize is not known. TCRdb recomputed calls from the reads with MiXCR, one row per CDR3 protein. The sample lists some 900,000 distinct CDR3 sequences, less than 35% occurring once. The source material was cultured CD8+ T cells from PBMCs, sampled from culture after CMV antigen stimulation. The receptors originated from a human donor in good health (CMV status not recorded). Some clones in this sample may be carry-over from other donors' samples.

CDR3 nucleotide sequence: TGTGCCAGCAACCCGGGGTCTCTGGTCTCCTCAACCCGGGCCTCTTATGGCTACACCTTC. Encoded protein: CASNPGSLVSSTRASYGYTF. The rearrangement joins TRBV27 to TRBJ1-2; D ambiguous. Trimming stripped 7 bases from V and 5 bases from J, with 35 bases between. The CDR3 contains 20 residues. CDR1 is MNHEY, CDR2 SMNVEV, per germline (reference sequence).

V gene TRBV12-3 or TRBV12-4 combines with J gene TRBJ1-1; 8 nucleotides match TRBD1. The CDR3 is made up of 15 amino acids. Unmatched junction bases numbered 7, after V lost 4 bases and J lost 3 bases. The CDR3 spells CASSSGRGLDTEAFF. CDR3 nucleotide sequence: TGTGCCAGCAGTTCCGGCAGGGGGCTTGACACTGAAGCTTTCTTT.